This note documents a single T cell receptor (beta chain) sequence. These data are taken from a study of T cell changes during pregnancy in multiple sclerosis. Libraries were prepared by immunoSEQ multiplex PCR; TCRdb keeps only in-frame clonotypes and omits some of them. Of about 36,000 clones in the sample, more than 75% were seen once. The clonotype originates from a female donor with multiple sclerosis, enrolled in a pregnancy study. This specimen consisted of CD4+ T cells from peripheral blood mononuclear cells, obtained in the first trimester of pregnancy.

CDR3 protein: CAWRLQGAREKLFF. The CDR3 coding sequence is TGTGCCTGGAGACTACAGGGGGCGAGGGAAAAACTGTTTTTT. This chain uses TRBV30 with TRBJ1-4; 9 nucleotides align to TRBD1. V lost 3 bases to trimming and J lost 8 bases; unmatched junction nucleotides: 7. CDR1 is GTSNPN, CDR2 SVGIG, per germline (reference sequence). CDR3 length equals 14 residues. Combining the CDR3 with reference TRBV30 and TRBJ1-4 gives the whole variable domain SQTIHQWPATLVQPVGSPLSLECTVEGTSNPNLYWYRQAAGRGLQLLFYSVGIGQISSEVPQNLSASRPQDRQFILSSKKLLLSDSGFYLCAWRLQGAREKLFFGSGTQLSVL.